This record looks at one TCR beta chain sequence and its context. The CDR3 has 13 amino acids. Germline V CDR1 and CDR2: SGHNT, YYREEE (reference sequence). Trimming left V 0 bases short and J 2 bases short, with 5 bases between. This specimen belongs to a study of T cell changes during pregnancy in multiple sclerosis. The protocol was immunoSEQ multiplex PCR, while the TCRdb copy is restricted to in-frame clones and leaves out a portion. Of 36,000 or so clones detected, 80% to 95% appear once; the ten largest clones hold around 1.3%. The TCR sequence derives from a female donor with multiple sclerosis, enrolled in a pregnancy study. V and J are TRBV5-4 and TRBJ1-1, with D unclear. The sequenced material came from PBMCs (not recorded whether the cells were cultured). The CDR3 DNA reads TGTGCCAGCAGCTTGGACAGTAACACTGAAGCTTTCTTT. Residues: CASSLDSNTEAFF.